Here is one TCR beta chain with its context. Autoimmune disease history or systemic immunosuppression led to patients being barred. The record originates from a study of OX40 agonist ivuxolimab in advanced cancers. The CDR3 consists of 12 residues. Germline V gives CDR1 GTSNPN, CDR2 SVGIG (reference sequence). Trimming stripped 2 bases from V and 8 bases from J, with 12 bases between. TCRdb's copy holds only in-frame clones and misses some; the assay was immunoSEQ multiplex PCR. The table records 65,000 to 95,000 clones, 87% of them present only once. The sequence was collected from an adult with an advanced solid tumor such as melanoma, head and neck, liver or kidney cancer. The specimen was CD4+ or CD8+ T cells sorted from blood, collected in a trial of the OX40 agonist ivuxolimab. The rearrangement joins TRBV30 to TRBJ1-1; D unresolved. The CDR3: CAWSLTALEAFF. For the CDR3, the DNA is TGTGCCTGGAGTCTTACGGCTTTGGAAGCTTTCTTT.